This record covers a single T cell receptor beta chain. This specimen comes from a study of technical replicates of blood from a handful of donors. Produced via immunoSEQ multiplex PCR; TCRdb's table is partial and in-frame only. The table has 75,000 to 90,000 clones, around 96% seen once; the top ten hold roughly 0.35%. The CDR3 is made up of 14 amino acids. With V trimmed by 3 bases and J by 6 bases, 6 bases remained unmatched. Per the germline V gene, CDR1 is LNHDA and CDR2 is SQIVND (reference sequence). This TCR was sampled from a human donor in good health. The rearrangement uses TRBV19 and TRBJ1-1; 8 bases fit TRBD1. The sequencing input was T cells isolated from PBMCs. The CDR3 spells CASSMRDRTSEAFF. DNA of the CDR3: TGTGCCAGTAGTATGCGGGACAGGACTTCTGAAGCTTTCTTT.